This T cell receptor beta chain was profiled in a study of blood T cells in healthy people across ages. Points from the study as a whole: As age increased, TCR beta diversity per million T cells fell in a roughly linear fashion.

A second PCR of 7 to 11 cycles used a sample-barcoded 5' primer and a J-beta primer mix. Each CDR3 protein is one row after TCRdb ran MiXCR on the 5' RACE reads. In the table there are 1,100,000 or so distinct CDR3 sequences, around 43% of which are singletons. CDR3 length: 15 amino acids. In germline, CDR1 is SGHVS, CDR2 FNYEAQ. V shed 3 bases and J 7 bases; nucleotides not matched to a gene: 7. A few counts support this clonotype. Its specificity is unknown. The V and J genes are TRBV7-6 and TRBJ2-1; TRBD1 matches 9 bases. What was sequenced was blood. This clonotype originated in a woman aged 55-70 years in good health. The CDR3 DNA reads TGTGCCAGCAGCTTCCTGGACAGGGGTACGAATGAGCAGTTCTTC. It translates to CASSFLDRGTNEQFF.